These 18 T cell receptor beta chains were sequenced from one sample in a study of cytomegalovirus exposure and HLA in healthy donors. PCR employed 60 Vbeta and 13 Jbeta primers. Profiled with immunoSEQ multiplex PCR; TCRdb holds only in-frame clones, not every one. This table has some 140,000 clones, roughly 77% appearing once. The sequenced material came from PBMCs. The receptors shown here come from a female donor in good health and CMV-seronegative.

The V call is TRBV7-2, the J call TRBJ2-1, with 10 nucleotides matching TRBD2. CDR1 and CDR2 (germline): SGHTA, FQGNSA. V trimming: 5 bases; J trimming: 2 bases; junction bases outside the gene matches: 3. The CDR3 has 15 amino acids. Here the CDR3 reads CASSLLAGAYNEQFF. The CDR3 region has the DNA TGTGCCAGCAGCCTCCTAGCGGGAGCCTACAATGAGCAGTTCTTC.

The genes are TRBV2 and TRBJ2-1, with a tentative D call TRBD2 (6 bases). Germline loops: CDR1 SNHLY, CDR2 FYNNEI. This CDR3 is built from 14 residues. V shed 7 bases and J shed 0 bases, with 10 bases lying between them. The CDR3 is CASNQRASYNEQFF. The CDR3 DNA is TGTGCCAGCAACCAGCGGGCCTCCTACAATGAGCAGTTCTTC.

This clone showed up just a few times. V gene TRBV5-6 combines with J gene TRBJ2-1; possibly TRBD2 for D (6 bases). Germline CDR1 SGHDT, CDR2 YYEEEE. V lost 4 bases and J lost 12, with 17 bases in between. CDR3 size: 13 residues. The CDR3 bases are TGTGCCAGCAGCCCTGGGACTTGGTGGCGGCAGTTCTTC. It is translated as CASSPGTWWRQFF.

The chain is built from TRBV2 and TRBJ1-3; D gene ambiguous. CDR3 length equals 13 residues. The V gene lost 7 bases and the J gene lost 0 bases, with 7 bases spanning the gap. The V gene's germline CDR1 is SNHLY and CDR2 FYNNEI. The CDR3 coding sequence is TGTGCCAGCAATGCGGTCTCTGGAAACACCATATATTTT. It yields the protein CASNAVSGNTIYF.

This clone showed up just a few times. This chain connects TRBV5-6 to TRBJ1-1; D is possibly TRBD1 (5 bases). Germline V gives CDR1 SGHDT, CDR2 YYEEEE. This CDR3 is built from 14 residues. The ends were cut back, 0 bases at V and 4 bases at J, with 10 bases in the middle. The CDR3 DNA sequence: TGTGCCAGCAGCTTGGGGGGCAGGGTCACTGAAGCTTTCTTT. It yields the protein CASSLGGRVTEAFF. Combining the CDR3 with reference TRBV5-6 and TRBJ1-1 gives the whole variable domain DAGVTQSPTHLIKTRGQQVTLRCSPKSGHDTVSWYQQALGQGPQFIFQYYEEEERQRGNFPDRFSGHQFPNYSSELNVNALLLGDSALYLCASSLGGRVTEAFFGQGTRLTVV.

There are a few counts of this clone. The chain carries TRBV9 and TRBJ2-7; a weak D match, TRBD2 (5 bases). Per the germline V gene, CDR1 is SGDLS and CDR2 is YYNGEE. The CDR3 consists of 14 residues. V dropped 4 bases and J dropped 2 bases, with 13 bases sitting between them. CDR3: CASSPSYRPYEQYF. The CDR3 nucleotides read TGTGCCAGCAGCCCTAGCTACAGACCCTACGAGCAGTACTTC.

This sequence joins TRBV7-9 and TRBJ2-1; TRBD1 aligns across 9 bases. The CDR3 sequence is 15 residues long. Per germline, CDR1 SEHNR and CDR2 FQNEAQ (reference sequence). V gave up 4 bases and J gave up 10 bases; unmatched junction bases: 11. CDR3 nucleotides: TGTGCCAGCAGCTCCTCCTCCGGACAGGGGACGGAGCAGTTCTTC. This gives the protein CASSSSSGQGTEQFF.

The chain carries TRBV7-8 and TRBJ2-4; possible D gene TRBD2, 5 bases. Germline V gene data show CDR1 as SGHVS and CDR2 as FQNEAQ. Deletions cut 8 bases from V and 0 bases from J, with 17 bases between. The CDR3 sequence is 16 residues long. The CDR3 loop is CASGERTQLAKNIQYF. CDR3 DNA: TGTGCCAGCGGAGAAAGGACTCAACTAGCCAAAAACATTCAGTACTTC.

In this sample, this clone turned up a few times. CDR3 in DNA: TGCGCCAGCAGCCAAGATATCGGTCCCGGGGAGCTGTTTTTT. Translated, it gives CASSQDIGPGELFF. The chain employs TRBV4-3 and TRBJ2-2; D unresolved. The V end lost 0 bases, the J end lost 6 bases, and 8 bases lay between the germline ends. Germline V gives CDR1 LGHNA, CDR2 YSLEER. The CDR3 has 14 residues.

This chain connects TRBV19 to TRBJ1-4; maybe TRBD1 (5 bases). Germline CDR1 and CDR2: LNHDA and SQIVND (reference sequence). The V gene lost 5 bases and the J gene lost 3 bases, with 7 bases spanning the gap. CDR3 length: 13 amino acids. The CDR3 reads CASSQGSNEKLFF. DNA of the CDR3: TGTGCCAGTAGTCAGGGTTCTAATGAAAAACTGTTTTTT.

V usage is TRBV5-4 and J usage is TRBJ2-7; 12 positions match TRBD2. Germline V gene sequence: CDR1 SGHNT, CDR2 YYREEE (reference sequence). Trimming at V came to 5 bases and at J to 5 bases, leaving 5 bases not matched to a gene. The CDR3 length is 14 residues. The CDR3 loop is CASSKLAGGDEQYF. For the CDR3, the DNA is TGTGCCAGCAGTAAACTAGCGGGGGGAGACGAGCAGTACTTC.

This clone was detected only once. This chain links TRBV7-9 with TRBJ2-7; D perhaps matches TRBD1 (5 bases). Trimming pared 4 bases from V and 4 bases from J, leaving 11 bases between. This CDR3 is built from 13 residues. CDR1 and CDR2 (germline): SEHNR, FQNEAQ (reference sequence). The CDR3 sequence is CASSYYDSYEQYF. Written as DNA, the CDR3 is TGTGCCAGCAGCTACTACGACAGTTACGAGCAGTACTTC.

The chain links TRBV7-2 to TRBJ2-5; D is perhaps TRBD1 (5 bases). Gene TRBJ2-7 matches the end of the DNA better, so the J call may be wrong. The CDR3 contains 14 residues. Germline lookup yields CDR1 SGHTA and CDR2 FQGNSA. The CDR3 DNA reads as TGTGCCAGCAGCTTTCGGACAAATTCCTACGAGCAGTACTTC. This gives the protein CASSFRTNSYEQYF.

The chain combines TRBV2 with TRBJ2-2; 7 nucleotides agree with TRBD1. From germline, CDR1 is SNHLY and CDR2 FYNNEI. CDR3 size: 15 residues. The ends lost 4 bases at V and 4 bases at J; junction bases unmatched: 6. CDR3 DNA sequence: TGTGCCAGCAGTGTACAGGGGTGGGGCACCGGGGAGCTGTTTTTT. Its translation: CASSVQGWGTGELFF.

This sequence joins TRBV7-9 and TRBJ2-6; 8 nucleotides match TRBD2. V lost 5 bases to trimming and J lost 2 bases; unmatched junction nucleotides: 11. CDR1 and CDR2 from the germline V gene are SEHNR and FQNEAQ (reference sequence). This CDR3 region has 18 residues. In DNA, the CDR3 is TGTGCCAGCAGCCCGAATAGCGGGGTGTTAGCTGGGGCCAACGTCCTGACTTTC. Its translation: CASSPNSGVLAGANVLTF.

This chain uses TRBV5-1 with TRBJ2-3; TRBD2 matches 10 bases. The CDR3 is made up of 17 amino acids. CDR1 is SGHRS, CDR2 YFSETQ, per germline. J lost 0 bases, V lost 0 bases, and 4 bases had no gene match. The CDR3 spells CASSLGLAGPSTDTQYF. The CDR3 DNA is TGCGCCAGCAGCTTGGGACTAGCGGGCCCCAGCACAGATACGCAGTATTTT.

The chain recombines TRBV7-8 with TRBJ2-5; D is unresolved. The last part of the DNA fits TRBJ2-7 better; the J call may be wrong. The CDR3 totals 12 residues. The germline CDR1 and CDR2 sequences are SGHVS and FQNEAQ. The CDR3 bases are TGTGCCAGCAGCCCCCTAAGCAACGAGCAGTACTTC. This encodes CASSPLSNEQYF.

The chain recombines TRBV5-4 with TRBJ2-2; 7 nucleotides line up with TRBD2. V trimming: 4 bases; J trimming: 4 bases; junction bases outside the gene matches: 7. The CDR3 runs to 15 residues. CDR1 and CDR2 (germline): SGHNT, YYREEE (reference sequence). The CDR3 DNA is TGTGCCAGCAGCGCCGCGGGAGTGGGCACCGGGGAGCTGTTTTTT. Protein sequence: CASSAAGVGTGELFF.